This passage covers 6 T cell receptor beta chains from one sample sequenced in a study of Graves' ophthalmopathy and Graves' hyperthyroidism. Investigators amplified TCR beta CDR3 regions from RNA transcripts. Following a first-round RT-PCR that used HTBI primers, a second-round multiplex PCR was carried out. Each CDR3 protein is one row after TCRdb ran MiXCR on the multiplex PCR reads. This repertoire shows over a million distinct CDR3 sequences, 35% to 40% found once; its top ten account for over 8.5%. The sequencing input was peripheral blood or thyroid tissue (not recorded which). These receptors all stem from an adult man with Graves' hyperthyroidism.

A remark on this clonotype: A junction boundary mismatches the germline segment, possibly from a read error. V gene TRBV10-2 combines with J gene TRBJ2-5; 13 bases align to TRBD2. The CDR3 spans 18 residues. Germline V gives CDR1 WSHSY, CDR2 SAAADI. The CDR3 DNA sequence: TGTGCCACCAGTGATCCGACTAGCGGGGGGTTACCGACAGAGACCCAGTACTTC. Its translation is CATSDPTSGGLPTETQYF.

This clonotype occurred many times. The J gene is TRBJ2-7, the V gene TRBV7-9; D is ambiguous. V dropped 3 bases and J dropped 0 bases, with 9 bases sitting between them. The CDR3 runs 14 residues. Per the germline V gene, CDR1 is SEHNR and CDR2 is FQNEAQ (reference sequence). CDR3 amino acids: CASSFGLGSYEQYF. The CDR3 region has the DNA TGTGCCAGCAGCTTCGGGCTGGGCTCCTACGAGCAGTACTTC.

This clonotype has just a few counts. This sequence joins TRBV7-8 and TRBJ2-7; 9 nucleotides align to TRBD2. V lost 6 bases and J lost 3; bases outside the gene matches: 12. Germline-derived CDR1 and CDR2 are SGHVS and FQNEAQ. The CDR3 is 16 amino acids. The CDR3 DNA reads as TGTGCCAGCAGTTTCGGGCGGGGGGGCGTTAACTACGAGCAGTACTTC. Its translation: CASSFGRGGVNYEQYF. Full variable domain (outside the CDR3, taken from reference TRBV7-8 and TRBJ2-7): GAGVSQSPRYKVAKRGQDVALRCDPISGHVSLFWYQQALGQGPEFLTYFQNEAQLDKSGLPSDRFFAERPEGSVSTLKIQRTQQEDSAVYLCASSFGRGGVNYEQYFGPGTRLTVT.

The genes are TRBV2 and TRBJ2-7; 8 bases fit TRBD1. V was clipped by 6 bases and J by 4 bases; unmatched bases: 11. The CDR3 is 15 amino acids. Looked up from germline, CDR1 is SNHLY and CDR2 is FYNNEI. This CDR3 reads CASRTTGTGRYEQYF. For the CDR3, the DNA is TGTGCCAGCAGGACCACCGGGACAGGCAGATACGAGCAGTACTTC.

This clonotype was found many times. The chain carries TRBV19 and TRBJ1-5; D is undetermined. V shed 10 bases and J shed 6 bases, with 16 bases lying between them. The CDR3 runs to 13 residues. From germline, CDR1 is LNHDA and CDR2 SQIVND (reference sequence). The CDR3 loop reads CATGPAGLQPQHF. CDR3 DNA: TGTGCCACTGGACCTGCGGGCCTTCAGCCCCAGCATTTT.

A remark on this clonotype: Being one base from a much bigger clone, this may be a read error. CDR3 in amino acids: CASSLVPMWAMNAEAFF. The CDR3 DNA reads as TGTGCCAGCAGCTTAGTCCCTATGTGGGCGATGAACGCTGAAGCTTTCTTT. This chain connects TRBV11-1 to TRBJ1-1; D is unclear. The germline V gene encodes CDR1 SGHAT and CDR2 FQDESV (reference sequence). The CDR3 contains 17 residues. Drawing the rest from reference TRBV11-1 and TRBJ1-1, the complete variable domain is EAEVAQSPRYKITEKSQAVAFWCDPISGHATLYWYRQILGQGPELLVQFQDESVVDDSQLPKDRFSAERLKGVDSTLKIQPAELGDSAMYLCASSLVPMWAMNAEAFFGQGTRLTVV.